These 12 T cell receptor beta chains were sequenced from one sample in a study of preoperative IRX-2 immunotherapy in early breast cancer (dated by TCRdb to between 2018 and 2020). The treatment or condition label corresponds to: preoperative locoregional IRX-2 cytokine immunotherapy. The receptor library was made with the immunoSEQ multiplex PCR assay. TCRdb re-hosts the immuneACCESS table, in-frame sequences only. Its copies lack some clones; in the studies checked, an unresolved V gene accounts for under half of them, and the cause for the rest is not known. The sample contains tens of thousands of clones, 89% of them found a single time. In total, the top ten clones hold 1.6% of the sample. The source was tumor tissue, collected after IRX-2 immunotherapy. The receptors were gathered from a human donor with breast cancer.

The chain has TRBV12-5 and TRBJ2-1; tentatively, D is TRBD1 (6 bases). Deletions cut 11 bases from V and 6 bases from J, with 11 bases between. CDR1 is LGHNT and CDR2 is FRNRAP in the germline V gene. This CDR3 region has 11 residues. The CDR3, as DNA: TGTGCTCATGGGGGCGGCAATGAGCAGTTCTTC. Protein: CAHGGGNEQFF.

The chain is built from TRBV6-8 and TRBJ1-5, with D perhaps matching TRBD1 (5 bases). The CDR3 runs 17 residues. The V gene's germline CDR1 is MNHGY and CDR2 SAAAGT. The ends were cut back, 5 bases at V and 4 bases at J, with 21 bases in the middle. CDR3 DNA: TGTGCCAGCAGTGCCCCGGGACCCAGCCCTCATAATCAGCCCCAGCATTTT. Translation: CASSAPGPSPHNQPQHF.

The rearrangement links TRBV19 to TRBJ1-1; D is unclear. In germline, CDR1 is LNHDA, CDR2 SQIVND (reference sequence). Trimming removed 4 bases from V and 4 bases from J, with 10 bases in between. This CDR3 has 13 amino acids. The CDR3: CASSTWVPTEAFF. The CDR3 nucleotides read TGTGCCAGTAGTACCTGGGTACCCACTGAAGCTTTCTTT.

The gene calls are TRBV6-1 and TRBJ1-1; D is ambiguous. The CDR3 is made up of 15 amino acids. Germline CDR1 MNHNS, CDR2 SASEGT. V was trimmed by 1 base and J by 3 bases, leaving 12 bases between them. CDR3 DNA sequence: TGTGCCAGCAGTGAAGATGGGGTCTCGGACACTGAAGCTTTCTTT. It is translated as CASSEDGVSDTEAFF.

The CDR3: CSVREGNPNYGYTF. The CDR3, as DNA: TGCAGCGTCAGGGAGGGGAACCCTAACTATGGCTACACCTTC. This chain connects TRBV29-1 to TRBJ1-2; D possibly corresponds to TRBD1 (5 bases). V shed 6 bases and J shed 0 bases, with 14 bases lying between them. Germline lookup yields CDR1 SQVTM and CDR2 ANQGSEA. The CDR3 has 14 residues.

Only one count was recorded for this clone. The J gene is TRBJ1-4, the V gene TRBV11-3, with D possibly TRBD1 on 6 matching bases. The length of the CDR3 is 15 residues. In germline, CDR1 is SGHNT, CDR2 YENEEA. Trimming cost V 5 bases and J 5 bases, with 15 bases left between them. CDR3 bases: TGTGCCAGCAGCGTCTTGACAGGACCCAATGAAAAACTGTTTTTT. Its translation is CASSVLTGPNEKLFF.

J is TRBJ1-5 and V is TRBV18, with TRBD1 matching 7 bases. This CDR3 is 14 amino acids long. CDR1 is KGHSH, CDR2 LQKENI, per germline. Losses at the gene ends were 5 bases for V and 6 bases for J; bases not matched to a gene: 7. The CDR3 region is CASSTSGQAQPQHF. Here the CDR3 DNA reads TGTGCCAGCTCAACGAGCGGACAGGCTCAGCCCCAGCATTTT.

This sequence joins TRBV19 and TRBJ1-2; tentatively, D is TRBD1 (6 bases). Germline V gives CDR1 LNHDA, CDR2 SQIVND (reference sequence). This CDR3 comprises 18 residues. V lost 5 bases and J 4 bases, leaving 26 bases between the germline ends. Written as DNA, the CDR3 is TGTGCCAGTAGTGATAGCCTGGGCAGGGGAGTAAAGAGCTATGGCTACACCTTC. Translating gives CASSDSLGRGVKSYGYTF.

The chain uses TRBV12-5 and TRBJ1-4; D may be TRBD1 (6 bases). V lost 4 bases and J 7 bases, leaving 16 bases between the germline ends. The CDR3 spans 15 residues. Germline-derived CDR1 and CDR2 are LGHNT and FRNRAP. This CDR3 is CASGSSGGGSEKLFF. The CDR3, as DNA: TGTGCTAGTGGTTCCTCCGGAGGGGGGAGTGAAAAACTGTTTTTT.

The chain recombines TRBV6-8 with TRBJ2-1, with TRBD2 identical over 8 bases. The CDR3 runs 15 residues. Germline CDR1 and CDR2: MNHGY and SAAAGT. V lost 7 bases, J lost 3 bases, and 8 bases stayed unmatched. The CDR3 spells CASTLSLADYNEQFF. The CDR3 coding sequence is TGTGCCAGCACCTTATCACTAGCGGACTACAATGAGCAGTTCTTC.

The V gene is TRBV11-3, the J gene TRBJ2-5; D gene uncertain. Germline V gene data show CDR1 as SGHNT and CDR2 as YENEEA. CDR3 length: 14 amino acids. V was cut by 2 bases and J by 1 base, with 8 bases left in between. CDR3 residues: CASSLRAAQETQYF. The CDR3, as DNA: TGTGCCAGCAGCTTACGCGCAGCCCAAGAGACCCAGTACTTC.

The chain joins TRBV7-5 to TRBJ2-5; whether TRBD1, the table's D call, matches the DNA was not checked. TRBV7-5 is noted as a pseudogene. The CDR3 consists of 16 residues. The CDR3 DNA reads TGTGCCAGCAGCCAAGGGGCTGGACACTACCAAGAGACCCAGTACTTC. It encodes CASSQGAGHYQETQYF.